These 31 T cell receptor beta chains were all obtained from the same sample, sequenced in a study of T cell repertoires in aging, cancer and after chemotherapy. TCR beta rearrangements were amplified from peripheral blood genomic DNA. Multiplex touch-down PCR with TRB-A/B primers amplified rearranged V-D-J TRB sequences. TCRdb fed the multiplex PCR reads into MiXCR, producing one record per CDR3 protein. Counted here are 10,000 to 15,000 distinct CDR3 sequences, approximately 34% occurring once; the ten biggest clones make up more than 6.5%. The source material was blood. These receptors were obtained from a human donor in good health. The donor label of this sample is uncertain.

This clonotype was counted a few times. V gene TRBV6-5 combines with J gene TRBJ2-4, with TRBD2 matching 7 bases. Germline CDR1 MNHEY, CDR2 SVGAGI. This CDR3 contains 15 residues. J gave up 4 bases and V 5 bases, and 8 bases lay outside the gene matches. CDR3 protein: CASSPYTSAKNIQYF. CDR3 coding DNA: TGTGCCAGCAGTCCCTATACTAGCGCGAAAAACATTCAGTACTTC.

The rearrangement uses TRBV13 and TRBJ1-1, with D uncertain. The CDR3 totals 13 residues. CDR1 and CDR2 (germline): PRHDT, FYEKMQ (reference sequence). V was cut by 6 bases and J by 8 bases, with 16 bases left in between. The CDR3, as DNA: TGTGCCAGCAGTCCCCATGGACCATTGGAAGCTTTCTTT. It translates to CASSPHGPLEAFF.

The rearrangement uses TRBV6-5 and TRBJ2-7; D tentatively reads TRBD1 or TRBD2 (6 bases each). Trimming took 2 bases from V and 2 from J, leaving 16 bases between them. CDR1 and CDR2 (germline): MNHEY, SVGAGI. This CDR3 spans 16 amino acids. The CDR3 reads CASSYSLGGRAYEQYF. In nucleotides, the CDR3 is TGTGCCAGCAGTTACAGCCTCGGGGGCAGGGCCTACGAGCAGTACTTC.

This clonotype was seen a few times. The chain couples TRBV19 to TRBJ1-1; D might be TRBD1 (5 bases). V was clipped by 10 bases and J by 1 base, with 16 bases between them. Looked up from germline, CDR1 is LNHDA and CDR2 is SQIVND (reference sequence). The CDR3 totals 14 residues. The CDR3 region is CATSPGRRNTEAFF. The CDR3 DNA reads as TGTGCCACCTCCCCGGGACGGAGGAACACTGAAGCTTTCTTT.

The gene calls are TRBV13 and TRBJ2-3; 8 nucleotides match TRBD2. CDR1 is PRHDT, CDR2 FYEKMQ, per germline (reference sequence). V shed 2 bases and J 0 bases; nucleotides not matched to a gene: 4. The CDR3 totals 16 residues. The CDR3 loop is CASSLRTSGSTDTQYF. The CDR3 DNA is TGTGCCAGCAGCTTAAGAACTAGCGGAAGCACAGATACGCAGTATTTT.

V gene TRBV18 combines with J gene TRBJ2-1, with TRBD2 matching over 7 bases. Germline CDR1 and CDR2: KGHSH and LQKENI. The CDR3 is made up of 15 amino acids. V gave up 3 bases and J gave up 7 bases; unmatched junction bases: 9. CDR3 DNA: TGTGCCAGCTCACCGGAAAGCGGGGTTAGGAATGAGCAGTTCTTC. Amino acid sequence: CASSPESGVRNEQFF.

The chain has TRBV5-1 and TRBJ1-4, with 11 bases identical to TRBD1. V dropped 1 base and J dropped 7; count of bases not matched to a gene: 3. There are 15 residues in the CDR3. CDR1 and CDR2 (germline): SGHRS, YFSETQ. CDR3 amino acids: CASSLRTGGGEKLFF. For the CDR3, the DNA is TGCGCCAGCAGCTTGCGGACAGGGGGCGGTGAAAAACTGTTTTTT.

This clonotype is deemed medium-sized (0.01 to 0.1%). The V gene is TRBV29-1, the J gene TRBJ1-2; D is undetermined. This CDR3 contains 12 residues. V was clipped by 7 bases and J by 6 bases, with 15 bases between them. Germline CDR1 is SQVTM and CDR2 is ANQGSEA. The CDR3 bases are TGCAGCGCCGGGCCGCCAAGTGATGGCTACACCTTC. Amino acids: CSAGPPSDGYTF.

This clonotype was detected only a few times. The CDR3 loop reads CASSPGDSGELFF. Written as DNA, the CDR3 is TGTGCCAGCAGTCCCGGGGACTCCGGGGAGCTGTTTTTT. The chain couples TRBV27 to TRBJ2-2; a weak D match, TRBD2 (6 bases). Germline lookup yields CDR1 MNHEY and CDR2 SMNVEV (reference sequence). The CDR3 has 13 amino acids. The V end was cut by 5 bases, the J end by 6 bases, with 10 bases between.

This clonotype was counted only a few times. The chain couples TRBV6-6 to TRBJ2-1, with 7 bases matching TRBD2. Per germline, CDR1 MNHNY and CDR2 SVGAGI (reference sequence). The CDR3 is 15 residues long. V shed 1 base and J 4 bases; nucleotides not matched to a gene: 4. The CDR3 here is CASSYYPGGYNEQFF. The CDR3 coding sequence is TGTGCCAGCAGTTACTATCCCGGGGGGTACAATGAGCAGTTCTTC.

By sample share, this clonotype is medium-sized. This chain uses TRBV30 with TRBJ2-2, with D unclear. CDR1 is GTSNPN, CDR2 SVGIG, per germline (reference sequence). The CDR3 loop spans 13 amino acids. The V end was cut by 5 bases, the J end by 0 bases, with 7 bases between. The CDR3 sequence: CAWRPTNTGELFF. CDR3 nucleotide sequence: TGTGCCTGGCGGCCCACGAACACCGGGGAGCTGTTTTTT.

J is TRBJ2-3 and V is TRBV13; D not resolved. CDR3 length equals 14 residues. Per the germline V gene, CDR1 is PRHDT and CDR2 is FYEKMQ (reference sequence). V lost 6 bases and J lost 5, with 15 bases in between. CDR3 residues: CASSLGRRVDTQYF. In DNA form, the CDR3 reads TGTGCCAGCAGTCTTGGGCGTAGGGTAGATACGCAGTATTTT.

A few counts support this clonotype. The V gene is TRBV27, the J gene TRBJ2-3; TRBD2 matches 10 bases. Germline lookup yields CDR1 MNHEY and CDR2 SMNVEV (reference sequence). With V trimmed by 3 bases and J by 4 bases, 4 bases remained unmatched. This CDR3 spans 15 amino acids. The CDR3 DNA is TGTGCCAGCAGTTTTCTAGCGGGAGTTCCAGATACGCAGTATTTT. Protein product: CASSFLAGVPDTQYF.

The rearrangement links TRBV5-4 to TRBJ2-7; the D gene could be TRBD1 or TRBD2 (5 bases each). V was clipped by 2 bases and J by 3 bases, with 15 bases between them. Germline values: CDR1 SGHNT, CDR2 YYREEE (reference sequence). The CDR3 length is 15 residues. The CDR3 region has the DNA TGTGCCAGCAGCTTTGTGGAACAGGAGGACTACGAGCAGTACTTC. Amino acid sequence: CASSFVEQEDYEQYF.

This clonotype was picked up a small number of times. This sequence joins TRBV12-3 or TRBV12-4 and TRBJ1-2; D not resolved. This CDR3 has 15 residues. V lost 3 bases, J lost 8 bases, and 19 bases lay in between. The CDR3 nucleotides read TGTGCCAGCAGTTTGAGTTATGGGAAGGTGGACGGCTACACCTTC. Residues: CASSLSYGKVDGYTF.

This chain joins TRBV27 and TRBJ1-4, with TRBD1 as a possible D gene (5 bases). CDR3 length: 17 amino acids. Germline loops: CDR1 MNHEY, CDR2 SMNVEV (reference sequence). Trimming removed 1 base at V and 5 bases at J, with 17 bases between. The CDR3 DNA reads as TGTGCCAGCAGTTTATTGTGGCAAACAGGCCACAATGAAAAACTGTTTTTT. Protein product: CASSLLWQTGHNEKLFF.

This chain connects TRBV6-1 to TRBJ2-7; D is unresolved. The CDR3 is 15 amino acids. Germline lookup yields CDR1 MNHNS and CDR2 SASEGT. V shed 2 bases and J shed 3 bases, with 14 bases lying between them. CDR3 in DNA: TGTGCCAGCAGTGAAAGGTGGTCAGCGAACTACGAGCAGTACTTC. It specifies CASSERWSANYEQYF.

The chain links TRBV15 to TRBJ1-2; D is ambiguous. The V end was cut by 4 bases, the J end by 3 bases, with 15 bases between. Germline V gene sequence: CDR1 LNHNV, CDR2 YYDKDF (reference sequence). The CDR3 runs 15 residues. The CDR3 here is CATSTRSLVDYGYTF. DNA of the CDR3: TGTGCCACCAGCACCAGGTCCCTTGTTGACTATGGCTACACCTTC.

This clonotype was observed a handful of times. The chain links TRBV6-2 or TRBV6-3 to TRBJ2-1; TRBD2 matches at 8 bases. Germline CDR1 is MNHEY and CDR2 is SVGEGT. After removal of 5 bases from V and 6 bases from J, the junction contained 12 bases not matched to a gene. CDR3 length equals 16 residues. CDR3: CASSPGGAGASNEQFF. The CDR3 nucleotides read TGTGCCAGCAGTCCCGGGGGAGCGGGGGCCTCCAATGAGCAGTTCTTC.

This clonotype has just a few counts. This rearrangement joins TRBV5-3 to TRBJ2-7; D gene uncertain. TRBV5-3 is placed among ORFs of uncertain function. Trimming left V 7 bases short and J 5 bases short, with 4 bases between. The CDR3 is made up of 9 amino acids. The DNA for the CDR3 is TGTGCCAGACCGCACGAGCAGTACTTC. It yields the protein CARPHEQYF.

This chain uses TRBV27 with TRBJ1-2; 7 nucleotides agree with TRBD1. V shed 5 bases and J 5 bases; nucleotides not matched to a gene: 5. Per germline, CDR1 MNHEY and CDR2 SMNVEV (reference sequence). The CDR3 runs 13 residues. The CDR3 DNA reads as TGTGCCAGCAGTCAACCAGGGGGATATGGCTACACCTTC. Translated, it gives CASSQPGGYGYTF.

The chain joins TRBV5-4 to TRBJ2-1; possibly TRBD2 for D (6 bases). CDR1 is SGHNT and CDR2 is YYREEE in the germline V gene (reference sequence). The CDR3 consists of 12 residues. V was trimmed by 5 bases and J by 3 bases, leaving 6 bases between them. CDR3 coding DNA: TGTGCCAGCAGGCGGGGCTACAATGAGCAGTTCTTC. Translated, it gives CASRRGYNEQFF.

This sequence joins TRBV7-2 and TRBJ2-3, with D unclear. V was shortened by 1 base and J by 2 bases, with 7 bases between the two germline ends. The germline V gene has CDR1 SGHTA and CDR2 FQGNSA. This CDR3 is built from 14 residues. The CDR3, as DNA: TGTGCCAGCAGCTTAGGGGTATTCACAGATACGCAGTATTTT. Translating it yields CASSLGVFTDTQYF.

This clonotype is classed as medium-sized. V usage is TRBV6-5 and J usage is TRBJ2-6, with D possibly TRBD2 on 5 matching bases. With 2 bases removed from V and 4 bases from J, the gap between germline ends came to 9 bases. CDR3 length equals 15 residues. Germline CDR1 and CDR2: MNHEY and SVGAGI. The CDR3 DNA reads as TGTGCCAGCAGTTACGAGGGAACCGGGGCCAACGTCCTGACTTTC. Protein product: CASSYEGTGANVLTF.

CDR3 sequence (DNA): TGTGCCAGTGGGAGACCGGCCAGGAACACTGAAGCTTTCTTT. Translating gives CASGRPARNTEAFF. The gene calls are TRBV19 and TRBJ1-1; D is ambiguous. This CDR3 contains 14 residues. The V gene's germline CDR1 is LNHDA and CDR2 SQIVND (reference sequence). The V end was cut by 8 bases, the J end by 1 base, with 14 bases between.

This clonotype showed up just a few times. This sequence joins TRBV6-5 and TRBJ2-1; D is uncertain. The CDR3 runs 11 residues. Germline CDR1 is MNHEY and CDR2 is SVGAGI. V shed 5 bases and J shed 8 bases, with 7 bases lying between them. CDR3 region: CASSRFDEQFF. DNA for the CDR3: TGTGCCAGCAGTAGGTTCGATGAGCAGTTCTTC.

The genes are TRBV19 and TRBJ2-4, with TRBD1 matching over 7 bases. Per the germline V gene, CDR1 is LNHDA and CDR2 is SQIVND (reference sequence). Trimming cost V 2 bases and J 4 bases; bases outside gene matches: 2. This CDR3 has 14 amino acids. The CDR3 protein is CASSIRQGKNIQYF. The CDR3 region has the DNA TGTGCCAGTAGTATAAGACAGGGTAAAAACATTCAGTACTTC.

By frequency in the sample, this clonotype is medium-sized (0.01 to 0.1%). J is TRBJ2-1 and V is TRBV19, with 10 bases lining up with TRBD1. The V gene's germline CDR1 is LNHDA and CDR2 SQIVND (reference sequence). The junction had 4 bases not matched to a gene; V was cut back by 7 bases and J by 7 bases. This CDR3 is 13 amino acids long. The DNA of the CDR3 is TGTGCCAGTATCGGACAGGGGGGAAATGAGCAGTTCTTC. Amino acid sequence: CASIGQGGNEQFF. Using reference TRBV19 and TRBJ2-1 for the parts outside the CDR3, the full variable domain is DGGITQSPKYLFRKEGQNVTLSCEQNLNHDAMYWYRQDPGQGLRLIYYSQIVNDFQKGDIAEGYSVSREKKESFPLTVTSAQKNPTAFYLCASIGQGGNEQFFGPGTRLTVL.

This clonotype was found a few times. CDR3 sequence reads: CATSSIQGTGANVLTF. The CDR3 coding sequence is TGTGCCACCAGCAGCATACAGGGGACAGGGGCCAACGTCCTGACTTTC. The rearrangement joins TRBV15 to TRBJ2-6; TRBD1 matches 7 bases. This CDR3 contains 16 residues. Germline V gene lookup returns CDR1 LNHNV and CDR2 YYDKDF (reference sequence). J gave up 4 bases and V 3 bases, and 6 bases lay outside the gene matches.

This chain uses TRBV6-1 with TRBJ1-6; no firm D call. The CDR3 runs 17 residues. Trimming stripped 0 bases from V and 0 bases from J, with 9 bases between. CDR1 and CDR2 (germline): MNHNS, SASEGT. CDR3 sequence reads: CASSEAFRSSYNSPLHF. CDR3 coding DNA: TGTGCCAGCAGTGAAGCGTTCAGGAGCTCCTATAATTCACCCCTCCACTTT.

This CDR3 is CASGGTGANVLTF. In nucleotides, the CDR3 is TGTGCCAGCGGTGGGACTGGGGCCAACGTCCTGACTTTC. The chain joins TRBV6-1 to TRBJ2-6; D is unclear. Germline CDR1 MNHNS, CDR2 SASEGT. The CDR3 consists of 13 residues. Between the trimmed V and J ends, which lost 8 bases and 2 bases, there was a span of 7 bases.